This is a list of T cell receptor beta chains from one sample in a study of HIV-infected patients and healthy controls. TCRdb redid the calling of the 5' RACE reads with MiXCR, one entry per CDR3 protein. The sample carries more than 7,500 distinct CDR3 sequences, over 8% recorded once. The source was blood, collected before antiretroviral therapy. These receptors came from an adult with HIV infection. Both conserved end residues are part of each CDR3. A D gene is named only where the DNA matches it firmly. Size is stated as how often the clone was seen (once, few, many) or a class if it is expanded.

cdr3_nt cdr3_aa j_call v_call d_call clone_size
TGTGCCAGTAGTATCTCGGGAATAGTTGCCGGGAACACTGAAGCTTTCTTT CASSISGIVAGNTEAFF TRBJ1-1 TRBV19 NA few
TGCGCCAGCAGCCAACAAGATCTTGGGGACACTGAAGCTTTCTTT CASSQQDLGDTEAFF TRBJ1-1 TRBV5-1 NA many
TGCAGTGCTAGAGTTCAGTCTCTCATGGGAAACACCATATATTTT CSARVQSLMGNTIYF TRBJ1-3 TRBV20-1 NA medium-sized
TGTGCCAGCAGATACGCGGATTCACCCCTCCACTTT CASRYADSPLHF TRBJ1-6 TRBV6-5 NA medium-sized
TGTGCCAGCTCACCGGGGACTAGCGGCCGCTACAATGAGCAGTTCTTC CASSPGTSGRYNEQFF TRBJ2-1 TRBV18 TRBD2 many
TGCAGCGTTGGCTTGAACACTGAAGCTTTCTTT CSVGLNTEAFF TRBJ1-1 TRBV29-1 NA many
TGCGCCAGCAGCTCGAACCCGGGACAGGGGGGCGAGCAGTACTTC CASSSNPGQGGEQYF TRBJ2-7 TRBV5-1 TRBD1 many
TGTGCCAGCAGCCCGATGGGACTAGCGGGGCGGAATGAGCAGTTCTTC CASSPMGLAGRNEQFF TRBJ2-1 TRBV7-9 TRBD2 medium-sized
TGTGCCAGCAGCTTAGGGTTCCGCAGGGGGGTTTACAATGAGCAGTTCTTC CASSLGFRRGVYNEQFF TRBJ2-1 TRBV7-8 NA many
TGTGCCTGGAGTGTACAACTTAGGGAGGCCAAAAACATTCAGTACTTC CAWSVQLREAKNIQYF TRBJ2-4 TRBV30 NA few
TGCGCCAGCAGCTCGCCGGGACAGGCCATGAACACTGAAGCTTTCTTT CASSSPGQAMNTEAFF TRBJ1-1 TRBV5-1 TRBD1 once
TGTGCCAGCAGCTCCGGGGCGAACACTGAAGCTTTCTTT CASSSGANTEAFF TRBJ1-1 TRBV7-9 NA few
TGCAGTGCTAGCGGCGGGAGAGAGACCCAGTACTTC CSASGGRETQYF TRBJ2-5 TRBV20-1 TRBD2 few
TGTGCCAGCAGTTTATCGGGGAAATTAACTTCACCCCTCCACTTT CASSLSGKLTSPLHF TRBJ1-6 TRBV12-3/TRBV12-4 NA many